This is a list of T cell receptor beta chains from one sample in a study of tumor-infiltrating lymphocytes in oesophageal squamous cell carcinoma. Via MiXCR, TCRdb re-called the PCR reads, giving one row per CDR3 protein. The table records fewer than 11,000 distinct CDR3 sequences, under 65% of them present only once. The specimen was esophageal tumor tissue. The source is a female donor with esophageal squamous cell carcinoma. Each CDR3 is given with its conserved first and last residue. The order of the fields is clone size, J gene, D gene, V gene, CDR3 protein, CDR3 DNA. D genes are given only for firm matches. Clone sizes are given selectively: once, few, many, or a class where the clone is expanded.

.,TRBJ2-3,.,TRBV12-3/TRBV12-4,CASSFTDTQYF,TGTGCCAGCAGTTTCACAGATACGCAGTATTTT
few,TRBJ2-5,.,TRBV5-5,CASSLASQETQYF,TGTGCCAGCAGCTTGGCCAGTCAAGAGACCCAGTACTTC
.,TRBJ2-3,TRBD2,TRBV6-5,CASMGGYTDTQYF,TGTGCCAGCATGGGAGGGTACACAGATACGCAGTATTTT
.,TRBJ1-1,.,TRBV7-2,CASSRWGETEAFF,TGTGCCAGCAGTCGGTGGGGGGAAACTGAAGCTTTCTTT
.,TRBJ2-7,TRBD2,TRBV7-2,CASSLLLIAGVANEQYF,TGTGCCAGCAGCTTATTATTGATTGCGGGAGTAGCTAATGAGCAGTACTTC
many,TRBJ2-4,.,TRBV5-1,CASSSGSWGAKNIQYF,TGCGCCAGCAGCTCCGGGAGCTGGGGAGCCAAAAACATTCAGTACTTC
.,TRBJ2-7,TRBD2,TRBV6-5,CASSYYRTSGSYEQYF,TGTGCCAGCAGTTACTACAGGACTAGCGGGTCCTACGAGCAGTACTTC
.,TRBJ2-3,.,TRBV7-6,CASSLDTQYF,TGTGCCAGCAGCTTAGATACGCAGTATTTT
.,TRBJ2-7,.,TRBV6-1,CASSGGGTYEQYF,TGTGCCAGCAGCGGGGGAGGAACCTACGAGCAGTACTTC
medium-sized,TRBJ1-1,.,TRBV7-3,CASSSNRNTEAFF,TGTGCCAGCAGCTCCAACAGGAACACTGAAGCTTTCTTT
.,TRBJ2-1,.,TRBV9,CASSAPTRNDEQFF,TGTGCCAGCAGCGCCCCTACTAGGAACGATGAGCAGTTCTTC
.,TRBJ2-7,TRBD2,TRBV7-4,CASTFHLAGRTDTQYF,TGTGCCAGCACCTTCCATTTAGCGGGACGCACAGATACGCAGTACTTC
.,TRBJ2-1,.,TRBV7-2,CASSLVGSGWSSYNEQFF,TGTGCCAGCAGCTTAGTTGGTAGCGGCTGGAGCTCCTACAATGAGCAGTTCTTC
once,TRBJ2-4,TRBD2,TRBV11-2,CASSLDLLAGGLAKNIQYF,TGTGCCAGCAGCTTAGATCTTTTAGCGGGGGGTCTAGCCAAAAACATTCAGTACTTC
medium-sized,TRBJ2-1,TRBD2,TRBV28,CASSLSLTSGDYNEQFF,TGTGCCAGCAGTTTATCCCTGACTAGCGGGGATTACAATGAGCAGTTCTTC
few,TRBJ2-5,TRBD2,TRBV7-6,CASSLGLAGSETQYF,TGTGCTAGCAGCTTGGGACTAGCGGGAAGCGAGACCCAGTACTTC
.,TRBJ2-7,TRBD1,TRBV12-3/TRBV12-4,CASSLSTGGYYEQYF,TGTGCCAGCAGTTTATCGACAGGGGGCTACTACGAGCAGTACTTC
many,TRBJ2-1,TRBD2,TRBV2,CASSVVGRASSYNEQFF,TGTGCCAGCAGTGTCGTAGGGAGGGCGAGCTCCTACAATGAGCAGTTCTTC
.,TRBJ1-2,TRBD1,TRBV20-1,CSADPQGGDGYTF,TGCAGTGCAGATCCCCAGGGGGGCGATGGCTACACCTTC
few,TRBJ2-7,TRBD1,TRBV27,CATSSGTVTYEQYF,TGTGCCACCTCCTCCGGGACAGTCACCTACGAGCAGTACTTC
.,TRBJ2-1,TRBD2,TRBV7-2,CASSLATGGPHNEQFF,TGTGCCAGCAGCTTAGCGACGGGAGGGCCACACAATGAGCAGTTCTTC
.,TRBJ1-2,.,TRBV7-9,CASSPDVNYGYTF,TGTGCCAGCAGCCCGGACGTTAACTATGGCTACACCTTC
.,TRBJ2-1,.,TRBV11-3,CASSLGSSSYNEQFF,TGTGCCAGCAGCTTAGGGTCAAGCTCCTACAATGAGCAGTTCTTC
few,TRBJ1-2,.,TRBV29-1,CSVEDRKNYGYTF,TGCAGCGTTGAAGACAGGAAGAACTATGGCTACACCTTC
.,TRBJ1-2,.,TRBV7-2,CASSFGQDGYTF,TGTGCCAGCAGCTTCGGCCAGGATGGCTACACCTTC
.,TRBJ2-4,TRBD1,TRBV6-1,CASRDRDNSPLHF,TGTGCCAGCAGGGACAGGGATAATTCACCCCTCCACTTC
once,TRBJ2-3,TRBD2,TRBV7-9,CASSSDRFWSGTNTDTQYF,TGTGCCAGCAGCTCAGATAGGTTCTGGAGCGGGACTAACACAGATACGCAGTATTTT